The 32 T cell receptor beta chains below all came from one sample that was sequenced in a study of blood T cell repertoires in COVID-19. The method was immunoSEQ multiplex PCR; TCRdb's version includes in-frame clones alone and lacks a portion of them. The data show about 270,000 clones, about four fifths seen once. Sequencing was performed on peripheral blood. The receptors derive from a woman aged 18-29 years with acute or convalescent COVID-19.

The chain links TRBV19 to TRBJ1-5, with D tentatively TRBD1 (6 bases). There are 14 residues in the CDR3. Germline CDR1 LNHDA, CDR2 SQIVND (reference sequence). V was clipped by 6 bases and J by 1 base, with 10 bases between them. The CDR3 protein is CASRQGLSNQPQHF. The CDR3 DNA reads TGTGCCAGTAGACAGGGTCTGAGCAATCAGCCCCAGCATTTT.

The chain has TRBV9 and TRBJ2-7; 7 bases agree with TRBD2. CDR3 size: 13 residues. The junction had 2 bases not matched to a gene; V was cut back by 3 bases and J by 2 bases. Germline CDR1 is SGDLS and CDR2 is YYNGEE. The CDR3 coding sequence is TGTGCCAGCAGCGCCGGGACTACCTACGAGCAGTACTTC. It codes for CASSAGTTYEQYF.

V and J are TRBV20-1 and TRBJ2-3; D is undetermined. Trimming removed 3 bases at V and 2 bases at J, with 9 bases between. This CDR3 comprises 13 residues. Germline lookup yields CDR1 DFQATT and CDR2 SNEGSKA (reference sequence). The CDR3 DNA is TGCAGTGCTAGTGGCCAGAACACAGATACGCAGTATTTT. Protein sequence: CSASGQNTDTQYF.

The chain recombines TRBV7-9 with TRBJ2-1; TRBD2 aligns across 9 bases. The CDR3 totals 15 residues. V trimming: 6 bases; J trimming: 6 bases; junction bases outside the gene matches: 9. CDR1 and CDR2 (germline): SEHNR, FQNEAQ (reference sequence). The CDR3 reads CASRRRTSASNEQFF. Written as DNA, the CDR3 is TGTGCCAGCAGACGAAGGACTAGCGCCTCCAATGAGCAGTTCTTC.

A few counts support this clone. The chain uses TRBV5-4 and TRBJ1-2; no definite D call. There are 13 residues in the CDR3. V was cut by 7 bases and J by 8 bases, with 18 bases left in between. Germline values: CDR1 SGHNT, CDR2 YYREEE (reference sequence). CDR3 in amino acids: CASPSGEEAGYTF. The CDR3 DNA follows: TGTGCCAGCCCCTCCGGGGAGGAAGCGGGCTACACCTTC. Filled out from reference TRBV5-4 and TRBJ1-2, the complete variable domain reads ETGVTQSPTHLIKTRGQQVTLRCSSQSGHNTVSWYQQALGQGPQFIFQYYREEENGRGNFPPRFSGLQFPNYSSELNVNALELDDSALYLCASPSGEEAGYTFGSGTRLTVV.

The chain has TRBV6-6 and TRBJ1-1; D possibly corresponds to TRBD1 (6 bases). Trimming took off 7 bases at V and 11 bases at J, with 23 bases between the two ends. The CDR3 totals 14 residues. Germline V gene lookup returns CDR1 MNHNY and CDR2 SVGAGI (reference sequence). CDR3 nucleotide sequence: TGTGCCAGCAAAACCAGGACAGACTTGCTTGGGGCTTTCTTT. Its protein product is CASKTRTDLLGAFF.

The CDR3 nucleotides read TGCGCCAGCAGCTTGGAGGGGACTCGCCCCAATGAGCAGTTCTTC. Its protein is CASSLEGTRPNEQFF. V gene TRBV5-1 combines with J gene TRBJ2-1, with D possibly being TRBD2 (6 bases). V was clipped by 0 bases and J by 6 bases, with 13 bases between them. Germline CDR1 and CDR2: SGHRS and YFSETQ. This CDR3 contains 15 residues.

This clone was seen a few times. This chain connects TRBV19 to TRBJ1-2; 9 bases are shared with TRBD1. Germline V gives CDR1 LNHDA, CDR2 SQIVND (reference sequence). This CDR3 is 14 amino acids long. With V trimmed by 6 bases and J by 4 bases, 6 bases remained unmatched. CDR3: CASSYTGGGYGYTF. CDR3 coding DNA: TGTGCCAGTAGCTATACAGGGGGCGGCTATGGCTACACCTTC.

V gene TRBV9 combines with J gene TRBJ1-4; D is unresolved. This CDR3 region has 15 residues. V shed 0 bases and J shed 8 bases, with 14 bases lying between them. Germline V CDR1 and CDR2: SGDLS, YYNGEE. CDR3 in amino acids: CASSVGEYPWEKLFF. For the CDR3, the DNA is TGTGCCAGCAGCGTAGGGGAGTACCCTTGGGAAAAACTGTTTTTT.

The DNA of the CDR3 is TGTGCCAGCAGACCGAAAATAGCGGGAGGGGGAGGCACAGATACGCAGTATTTT. Protein sequence: CASRPKIAGGGGTDTQYF. The rearrangement joins TRBV7-9 to TRBJ2-3, with 11 nucleotides matching TRBD2. CDR1 is SEHNR and CDR2 is FQNEAQ in the germline V gene (reference sequence). V lost 6 bases and J lost 1; bases outside the gene matches: 12. CDR3 size: 18 residues.

This clone was counted between two and nine times. The chain has TRBV27 and TRBJ1-5; D remains ambiguous. The CDR3 runs to 14 residues. Germline V gene data show CDR1 as MNHEY and CDR2 as SMNVEV (reference sequence). V was trimmed by 6 bases and J by 6 bases, leaving 15 bases between them. The CDR3 sequence is CASRRRNSGQPQHF. DNA for the CDR3: TGTGCCAGCAGACGACGCAATTCGGGTCAGCCCCAGCATTTT.

V gene TRBV27 combines with J gene TRBJ1-5; possibly TRBD1 for D (5 bases). The CDR3 has 13 residues. Germline V gene data show CDR1 as MNHEY and CDR2 as SMNVEV (reference sequence). V shed 0 bases and J shed 8 bases, with 8 bases lying between them. The CDR3 sequence: CASSLSIREPQHF. As DNA, the CDR3 is TGTGCCAGCAGTTTATCCATCAGGGAGCCCCAGCATTTT.

V and J are TRBV5-4 and TRBJ1-2; 8 bases map to TRBD1. Per the germline V gene, CDR1 is SGHNT and CDR2 is YYREEE (reference sequence). The V gene end was trimmed by 2 bases and the J gene end by 7 bases; junction bases not matched to a gene: 4. The CDR3 runs 13 residues. The CDR3 region has the DNA TGTGCCAGCAGCTTTGACAGGGGTGGTGGCTACACCTTC. Its translation is CASSFDRGGGYTF.

V usage is TRBV5-1 and J usage is TRBJ1-1; no clear D gene. Germline V CDR1 and CDR2: SGHRS, YFSETQ. Trimming shortened V by 0 bases and J by 4 bases, and 16 bases separated the two germline ends. This CDR3 is 16 amino acids long. The CDR3 spells CASSLGSYWAGTEAFF. In DNA form, the CDR3 reads TGCGCCAGCAGCTTGGGGTCCTACTGGGCCGGCACTGAAGCTTTCTTT.

This clone was recorded only once. The rearrangement links TRBV7-2 to TRBJ2-1; 9 bases fit TRBD1. The CDR3 is 14 amino acids. Unmatched junction bases numbered 4, after V lost 5 bases and J lost 5 bases. Germline V CDR1 and CDR2: SGHTA, FQGNSA. The chain's CDR3 is CASSPGTGNNEQFF. CDR3 DNA: TGTGCCAGCAGCCCCGGGACAGGGAACAATGAGCAGTTCTTC. The variable domain in full, with the rest retrieved from reference TRBV7-2 and TRBJ2-1, is GAGVSQSPSNKVTEKGKDVELRCDPISGHTALYWYRQSLGQGLEFLIYFQGNSAPDKSGLPSDRFSAERTGGSVSTLTIQRTQQEDSAVYLCASSPGTGNNEQFFGPGTRLTVL.

This sequence joins TRBV5-1 and TRBJ2-6, with TRBD1 identical over 8 bases. Looked up from germline, CDR1 is SGHRS and CDR2 is YFSETQ. With V trimmed by 0 bases and J by 0 bases, 5 bases remained unmatched. The length of the CDR3 is 18 residues. CDR3 coding DNA: TGCGCCAGCAGCTTGGTCGGGACAGGCAGCTCTGGGGCCAACGTCCTGACTTTC. This gives the protein CASSLVGTGSSGANVLTF. Based on the CDR3 plus reference TRBV5-1 and TRBJ2-6, the full variable domain is KAGVTQTPRYLIKTRGQQVTLSCSPISGHRSVSWYQQTPGQGLQFLFEYFSETQRNKGNFPGRFSGRQFSNSRSEMNVSTLELGDSALYLCASSLVGTGSSGANVLTFGAGSRLTVL.

The chain joins TRBV9 to TRBJ2-3; D uncertain. V was trimmed by 0 bases and J by 7 bases, leaving 18 bases between them. CDR3 length equals 16 residues. CDR1 is SGDLS and CDR2 is YYNGEE in the germline V gene. This chain's CDR3 is CASSVAPALRVNTQYF. The CDR3 bases are TGTGCCAGCAGCGTAGCACCCGCTCTAAGAGTTAATACGCAGTATTTT.

In its sample, this clone was seen a few times. This rearrangement joins TRBV9 to TRBJ2-1; TRBD2 matches at 16 bases. The germline gives CDR1 SGDLS, CDR2 YYNGEE. The ends lost 0 bases at V and 10 bases at J; junction bases unmatched: 4. There are 16 residues in the CDR3. CDR3 coding DNA: TGTGCCAGCAGCGTAGTCTCGGGACTAGCGGGAGGGGAGCAGTTCTTC. Translated: CASSVVSGLAGGEQFF.

This clone was seen a single time. The chain recombines TRBV28 with TRBJ1-4, with 7 bases that match TRBD1. CDR3 length equals 16 residues. Germline V gives CDR1 MDHEN, CDR2 SYDVKM. J gave up 6 bases and V 3 bases, and 10 bases lay outside the gene matches. Here the CDR3 reads CASSFLPGQIHEKLFF. Written as DNA, the CDR3 is TGTGCCAGCAGTTTCCTGCCGGGACAGATTCATGAAAAACTGTTTTTT.

The chain couples TRBV11-2 to TRBJ2-7; 10 nucleotides agree with TRBD1. V dropped 4 bases and J dropped 4; count of bases not matched to a gene: 7. The CDR3 covers 15 residues. Germline V gene data show CDR1 as SGHAT and CDR2 as FQNNGV. CDR3 sequence: CASSSSDRGSYEQYF. Written as DNA, the CDR3 is TGTGCCAGCAGCTCTTCGGACAGGGGGTCTTACGAGCAGTACTTC.

V is TRBV7-9 and J is TRBJ1-1; maybe TRBD1 (5 bases). Trimming removed 1 base at V and 10 bases at J, with 19 bases between. CDR3 length: 15 amino acids. Looked up from germline, CDR1 is SEHNR and CDR2 is FQNEAQ (reference sequence). CDR3 coding DNA: TGTGCCAGCAGCTTAGTTATGTCGGACAACAGATCAGCTTTCTTT. Amino acids: CASSLVMSDNRSAFF.

The V gene is TRBV28, the J gene TRBJ1-2, with TRBD1 identical over 8 bases. The V gene end was trimmed by 3 bases and the J gene end by 8 bases; junction bases not matched to a gene: 8. In germline, CDR1 is MDHEN, CDR2 SYDVKM. This CDR3 contains 14 residues. Here the CDR3 DNA reads TGTGCCAGCAGTTTCGGAGGACAGGGTTCCGGCTACACCTTC. Amino acid sequence: CASSFGGQGSGYTF.

This chain uses TRBV28 with TRBJ1-5; TRBD1 might be the D (5 bases). The germline V gene has CDR1 MDHEN and CDR2 SYDVKM. CDR3 length: 18 residues. V was pared by 4 bases and J by 0 bases, with 19 bases between. In DNA form, the CDR3 reads TGTGCCAGCAGTTCAAATTGGGGCAGCATTATTAGCAATCAGCCCCAGCATTTT. Its protein product is CASSSNWGSIISNQPQHF.

There are a few counts of this clone. The chain is built from TRBV19 and TRBJ1-4; no reliable D call. Trimming took 7 bases from V and 5 from J, leaving 11 bases between them. From germline, CDR1 is LNHDA and CDR2 SQIVND (reference sequence). This CDR3 spans 13 amino acids. This CDR3 is CASTDRENEKLFF. The CDR3 coding sequence is TGTGCCAGTACGGACCGGGAGAATGAAAAACTGTTTTTT.

This rearrangement joins TRBV27 to TRBJ2-1; 8 bases align to TRBD2. Trimming at V came to 5 bases and at J to 7 bases, leaving 7 bases not matched to a gene. CDR1 is MNHEY, CDR2 SMNVEV, per germline (reference sequence). The CDR3 length is 14 residues. In DNA form, the CDR3 reads TGTGCCAGCAGTCGAGCGGGAGCGAGGAATGAGCAGTTCTTC. Translation: CASSRAGARNEQFF.

This clone was picked up a small number of times. This rearrangement joins TRBV19 to TRBJ1-6, with 11 bases lining up with TRBD1. Looked up from germline, CDR1 is LNHDA and CDR2 is SQIVND (reference sequence). The CDR3 loop spans 15 amino acids. With 6 bases clipped from V and 7 bases from J, the junction kept 5 bases outside the gene matches. The CDR3 reads CASSGQGAGNSPLHF. CDR3 in DNA: TGTGCCAGTAGCGGACAGGGGGCTGGGAATTCACCCCTCCACTTT.

This clone was detected only a few times. The chain couples TRBV18 to TRBJ1-3, with 7 bases aligning to TRBD1. V shed 6 bases and J 0 bases; nucleotides not matched to a gene: 11. Per germline, CDR1 KGHSH and CDR2 LQKENI. CDR3 length: 17 amino acids. As DNA, the CDR3 is TGTGCCAGCTCCCAAACCGCGGACAGGATCTCTGGAAACACCATATATTTT. It encodes CASSQTADRISGNTIYF.

A word on this clone: Other DNA sequences of this sample code for an identical CDR3. The chain joins TRBV11-2 to TRBJ2-3, with 8 bases lining up with TRBD1. Germline CDR1 reads SGHAT; CDR2 reads FQNNGV. The length of the CDR3 is 16 residues. V trimming: 4 bases; J trimming: 0 bases; junction bases outside the gene matches: 6. CDR3 in amino acids: CASSSGQGRSTDTQYF. The DNA of the CDR3 is TGTGCCAGCAGCTCAGGACAGGGCCGTAGCACAGATACGCAGTATTTT. Complete variable domain (other parts from reference TRBV11-2 and TRBJ2-3): EAGVAQSPRYKIIEKRQSVAFWCNPISGHATLYWYQQILGQGPKLLIQFQNNGVVDDSQLPKDRFSAERLKGVDSTLKIQPAKLEDSAVYLCASSSGQGRSTDTQYFGPGTRLTVL.

The DNA for the CDR3 is TGTGCCAGCTCACCCTCATCGGGACAGGGGGCCTACGAGCAGTACTTC. The encoded protein is CASSPSSGQGAYEQYF. The chain uses TRBV18 and TRBJ2-7, with 11 bases that match TRBD1. From germline, CDR1 is KGHSH and CDR2 LQKENI. There are 16 residues in the CDR3. The J segment lost 2 bases and the V segment lost 3 bases, leaving 6 bases of the junction unmatched.

The V gene is TRBV6-5, the J gene TRBJ1-4; a possible D gene is TRBD1 (6 bases). CDR3 size: 13 residues. V was shortened by 8 bases and J by 5 bases, with 12 bases between the two germline ends. Germline CDR1 is MNHEY and CDR2 is SVGAGI. Written as DNA, the CDR3 is TGTGCCAGCCGAGCACAGGGAAATGAAAAACTGTTTTTT. Protein product: CASRAQGNEKLFF.

The CDR3 is CASSSLGGRTDTQYF. DNA for the CDR3: TGTGCCAGCAGCTCCTTAGGAGGCCGCACAGATACGCAGTATTTT. The J gene is TRBJ2-3, the V gene TRBV7-6, with a weak D call TRBD2 (5 bases). The CDR3 loop spans 15 amino acids. Looked up from germline, CDR1 is SGHVS and CDR2 is FNYEAQ. The germline V and J ends were trimmed by 4 bases and 1 base, with 12 bases remaining between them.

V usage is TRBV7-2 and J usage is TRBJ2-7; 8 bases are shared with TRBD2. Germline CDR1 reads SGHTA; CDR2 reads FQGNSA. The J segment lost 5 bases and the V segment lost 4 bases, leaving 10 bases of the junction unmatched. The length of the CDR3 is 15 residues. This chain's CDR3 is CASSSRGREAHEQYF. CDR3 in DNA: TGTGCCAGCAGCTCCAGAGGGCGGGAGGCGCACGAGCAGTACTTC. The full variable domain, with the rest looked up from reference TRBV7-2 and TRBJ2-7, is GAGVSQSPSNKVTEKGKDVELRCDPISGHTALYWYRQSLGQGLEFLIYFQGNSAPDKSGLPSDRFSAERTGGSVSTLTIQRTQQEDSAVYLCASSSRGREAHEQYFGPGTRLTVT.